What follows is one T cell receptor beta chain and its context. Its antigen is not known. Unique molecular identifiers were built into the TCR beta cDNA libraries. The T cell input of roughly 0.9 to 11 million gave 400,000 to 500,000 cDNA molecules. Via MiXCR, TCRdb re-called the PCR reads, giving one row per CDR3 protein. The sample holds 180,000 or so distinct CDR3 sequences; approximately 29% are singletons and the top ten take approximately 3.6%. The data stem from a study of post-analysis software for immune sequencing data. Study-wide context: Both relapsing-remitting and secondary progressive multiple sclerosis featured among the disease courses, as did progressive-relapsing multiple sclerosis.

Findings of the study overall: Controls showed lower frequencies than patients for roughly five TRBV segments, and TRBV5-6, TRBV5-1 and TRBV20-1 were among these.

The V gene lost 3 bases and the J gene lost 8 bases, with 20 bases spanning the gap. From germline, CDR1 is KGHSH and CDR2 LQKENI. This CDR3 is built from 16 residues. Sequenced input: blood. The J gene is TRBJ2-1, the V gene TRBV18; D may correspond to TRBD1 or TRBD2 (5 bases each). The receptor comes from a girl between 2 and 17 years old with multiple sclerosis. This CDR3 is CASSPLLAGRGDEQFF. The CDR3 nucleotides read TGTGCCAGCTCACCTCTCCTGGCCGGAAGAGGGGATGAGCAGTTCTTC.